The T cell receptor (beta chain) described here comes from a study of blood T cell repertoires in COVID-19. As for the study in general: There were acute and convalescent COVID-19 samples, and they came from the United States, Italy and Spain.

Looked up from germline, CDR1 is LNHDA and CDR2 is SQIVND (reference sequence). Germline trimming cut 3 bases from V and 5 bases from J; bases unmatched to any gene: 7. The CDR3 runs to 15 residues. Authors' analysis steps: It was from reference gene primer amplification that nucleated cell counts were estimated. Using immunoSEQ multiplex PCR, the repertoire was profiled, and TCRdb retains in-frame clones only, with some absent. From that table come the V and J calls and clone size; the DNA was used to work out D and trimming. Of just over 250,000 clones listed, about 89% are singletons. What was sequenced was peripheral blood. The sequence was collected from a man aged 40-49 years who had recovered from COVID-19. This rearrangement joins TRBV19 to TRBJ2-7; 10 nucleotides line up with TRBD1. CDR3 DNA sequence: TGTGCCAGTAGTATTGAGGGGACAGGGGTGAACGAGCAGTACTTC. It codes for CASSIEGTGVNEQYF.